This T cell receptor (beta chain) is drawn from a study of cytomegalovirus exposure and HLA in healthy donors. General study findings and limits: In an earlier analysis, in roughly 600 donors, most V segments appeared productive either ~90% or ~30% of the time. Roughly even sequencing depth across donors was the assumption behind the presence/absence analyses. By HLA locus, TCR association rates varied in a later analysis, with DRB1 showing the most and HLA-C the fewest. The study listed 150 to 200 cytomegalovirus-associated TCR beta chains.

To note about this clone: Its antigen is not identified.

PCR used 60 Vbeta primers and 13 Jbeta primers. Data came from immunoSEQ multiplex PCR; TCRdb stores just in-frame clones and leaves some out. The sample records 150,000 to 200,000 clones, approximately 70% being singletons. Sequenced sample: PBMCs. This clonotype was sampled from a middle-aged woman in good health and CMV-seropositive.

This chain's CDR3 is CSVSQGNGNQPQHF. The CDR3 nucleotides are TGCAGCGTTTCACAGGGGAACGGCAATCAGCCCCAGCATTTT. The chain employs TRBV29-1 and TRBJ1-5, with 7 bases that match TRBD1. V gave up 5 bases and J gave up 2 bases; unmatched junction bases: 6. The germline gives CDR1 SQVTM, CDR2 ANQGSEA. The CDR3 runs to 14 residues.